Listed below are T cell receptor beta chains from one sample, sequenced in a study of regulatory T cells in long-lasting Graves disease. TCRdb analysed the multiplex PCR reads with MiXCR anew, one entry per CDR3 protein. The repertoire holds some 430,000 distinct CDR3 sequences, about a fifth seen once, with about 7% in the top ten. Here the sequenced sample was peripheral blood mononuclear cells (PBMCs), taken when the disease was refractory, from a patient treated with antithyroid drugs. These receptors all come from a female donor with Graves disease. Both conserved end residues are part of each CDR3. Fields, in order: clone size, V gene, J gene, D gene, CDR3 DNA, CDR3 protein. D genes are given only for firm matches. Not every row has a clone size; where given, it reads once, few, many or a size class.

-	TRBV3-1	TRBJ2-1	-	TGTGCCAGCAGCCAAGTCCAGCTCACCAATGAGCAGTTCTTC	CASSQVQLTNEQFF
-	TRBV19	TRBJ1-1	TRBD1	TGTGCCAGTACAATGGGTTGGACAGGGCCCACTGAAGCTTTCTTT	CASTMGWTGPTEAFF
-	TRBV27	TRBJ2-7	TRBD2	TGTGCCAGCAGTCCCGGGACTAGCGGGGGCTACGAGCAGTACTTC	CASSPGTSGGYEQYF
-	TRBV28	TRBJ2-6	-	TGTGCCAGCAGTCTATCCTTACAGCTCTCTGGGGCCAACGTCCTGACTTTC	CASSLSLQLSGANVLTF
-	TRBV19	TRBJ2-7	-	TGTGCCAGTAGTATGGGAGAAGTTAATTACGAGCAGTACTTC	CASSMGEVNYEQYF
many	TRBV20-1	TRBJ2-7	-	TGCAGTGCTAGAGATCGTGGCACCGGCTCCTACGAGCAGTACTTC	CSARDRGTGSYEQYF
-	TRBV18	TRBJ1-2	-	TGTGCCAGCTCACCCCCAGGCAACTATGGCTACACCTTC	CASSPPGNYGYTF
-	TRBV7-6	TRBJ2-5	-	TGTGCCAGCAGCATACAGGAGGGGGTCGTGGGGACCCAGTACTTC	CASSIQEGVVGTQYF
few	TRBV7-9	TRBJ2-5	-	TGTGCCAGCAGGCGACAGGAGTGGGAGACCCAGTACTTC	CASRRQEWETQYF
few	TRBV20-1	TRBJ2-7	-	TGCAGTGCTAGAGTGGGCGGGTACGAGCAGTACTTC	CSARVGGYEQYF
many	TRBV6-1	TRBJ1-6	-	TGTGCCAGCAGTGAATCGAGGGCGGCCAATTCACCCCTCCACTTT	CASSESRAANSPLHF
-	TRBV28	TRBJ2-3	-	TGTGCCAGCAGTCGTCGTCTAGCGTCAGATACGCAGTATTTT	CASSRRLASDTQYF
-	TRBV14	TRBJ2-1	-	TGTGCCAGCAGCCAAGTCCTCCCGGGGGCGCCCCGTGATGAGCAGTTCTTC	CASSQVLPGAPRDEQFF
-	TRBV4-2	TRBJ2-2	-	TGTGCCAGCAGCAGGACTACCCCGAACACCGGGGAGCTGTTTTTT	CASSRTTPNTGELFF
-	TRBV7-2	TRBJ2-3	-	TGTGCCAGCAGCTTCAGGAGACGGGGCACAGATACGCAGTATTTT	CASSFRRRGTDTQYF
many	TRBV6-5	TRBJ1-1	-	TGTGCCAGCAGTTACGACGTATATAGAGCTGAAGCTTTCTTT	CASSYDVYRAEAFF
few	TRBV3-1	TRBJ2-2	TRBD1	TGTGCCAGCAGCCAAGACCTCAGGGGGACCGGGGAGCTGTTTTTT	CASSQDLRGTGELFF
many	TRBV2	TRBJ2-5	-	TGTGCCAGCAGTGAAGGGCGGTCGGAGGAACAAGAGACCCAGTACTTC	CASSEGRSEEQETQYF
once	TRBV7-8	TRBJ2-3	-	TGTGCCAGCAGCTTACTTCAGACAACCCATACGCAGTATTTT	CASSLLQTTHTQYF
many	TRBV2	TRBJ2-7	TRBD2	TGTGCCAGCAGTCGACTAGCGGCCTACGAGCAGTACTTC	CASSRLAAYEQYF
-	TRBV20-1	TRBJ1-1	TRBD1	TGCAGTGCTAGAGCCGGGACAGTGAACACTGAAGCTTTCTTT	CSARAGTVNTEAFF
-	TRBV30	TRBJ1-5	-	TGTGCCTGGAGTGTGACAGAGAGTCAGCCCCAGCATTTT	CAWSVTESQPQHF
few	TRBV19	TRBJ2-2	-	TGTACTGTGGAGGGGGATTCTGGGGAGCTGTTTTTT	CTVEGDSGELFF
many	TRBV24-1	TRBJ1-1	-	TGTGCCACCAGTGTCCGGGAGAACACTGAAGCTTTCTTT	CATSVRENTEAFF
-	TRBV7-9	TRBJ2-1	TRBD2	TGTGCCAGCAACGTAGCGGGAGGGGCAACCAATGAGCAGTTCTTC	CASNVAGGATNEQFF
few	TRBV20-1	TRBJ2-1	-	TGCAGTGCTAGAGATCTTACGGGCGGATACAATGAGCAGTTCTTC	CSARDLTGGYNEQFF
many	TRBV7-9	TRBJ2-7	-	TGTGCCAGCAGCTTCAATTACGAGCAGTACTTC	CASSFNYEQYF
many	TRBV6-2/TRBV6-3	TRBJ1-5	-	TGTGCCAGCAGTTACTCGTCTCCTAGCAATCAGCCCCAGCATTTT	CASSYSSPSNQPQHF
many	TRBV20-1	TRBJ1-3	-	TGCAGTGCTAGAGGGGGAAGAGGAAACACCATATATTTT	CSARGGRGNTIYF
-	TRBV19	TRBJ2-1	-	TGTGCCAGTAGTATACGGCGGCAGAGAACGTTAAATGAGCAGTTCTTC	CASSIRRQRTLNEQFF
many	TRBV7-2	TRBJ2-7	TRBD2	TGTGCCAGCAAGTCCACTAGCGGGAACCAGGCCACCTACGAGCAGTACTTC	CASKSTSGNQATYEQYF
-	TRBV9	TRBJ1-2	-	TGTGCCAGCAGCGTAGGTGGCCGCACTAACTATGGCTACACCTTC	CASSVGGRTNYGYTF
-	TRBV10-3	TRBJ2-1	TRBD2	TGTGCCATCAGTGAAGGGACTAGCTCCTACAATGAGCAGTTCTTC	CAISEGTSSYNEQFF
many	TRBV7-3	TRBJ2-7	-	TGTGCCAGCAGCTTAAACGGGGACCTCAGAGCCTACGAGCAGTACTTC	CASSLNGDLRAYEQYF
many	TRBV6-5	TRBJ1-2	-	TGTGCCAGCAGTTATTCTATGGATGGCTACACCTTC	CASSYSMDGYTF
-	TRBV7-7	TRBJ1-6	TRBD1	TGTGCTAGCAGCCGCCTCCGGAGGACAGGGAATTCACCCCTCCACTTT	CASSRLRRTGNSPLHF